The 7 T cell receptor beta chains below come from one sample, sequenced in a study of OX40 agonist ivuxolimab in advanced cancers. Only in-frame clones appear in the TCRdb table, and some are missing; sequencing was by immunoSEQ multiplex PCR. The sample holds tens of thousands of clones, 70% to 90% seen once. The sample here was CD4+ or CD8+ T cells sorted from blood, taken in a trial of the OX40 agonist ivuxolimab. Receptors were obtained from an adult with an advanced solid tumor such as melanoma, head and neck, liver or kidney cancer.

The chain recombines TRBV19 with TRBJ2-7; D is possibly TRBD1 or TRBD2 (5 bases each). Trimming stripped 3 bases from V and 10 bases from J, with 16 bases between. The CDR3 consists of 13 residues. CDR1 is LNHDA and CDR2 is SQIVND in the germline V gene (reference sequence). CDR3 sequence (DNA): TGTGCCAGTAGTATGGGGTCTGGGGACCGACAGTACTTC. This encodes CASSMGSGDRQYF.

This chain joins TRBV27 and TRBJ2-1; no reliable D call. CDR3 size: 14 residues. Germline assignment: CDR1 MNHEY and CDR2 SMNVEV (reference sequence). Deletions cut 5 bases from V and 7 bases from J, with 15 bases between. CDR3 loop: CASSPRSPSNEQFF. Written as DNA, the CDR3 is TGTGCCAGCAGTCCCCGGAGTCCGTCGAATGAGCAGTTCTTC.

The rearrangement uses TRBV5-4 and TRBJ2-3, with 10 positions matching TRBD1. The CDR3 contains 16 residues. CDR1 is SGHNT, CDR2 YYREEE, per germline (reference sequence). J lost 6 bases, V lost 4 bases, and 11 bases had no gene match. The CDR3 coding sequence is TGTGCCAGCAGCCAAGGCCCGGGACAGGGGTTGGATACGCAGTATTTT. Translation: CASSQGPGQGLDTQYF.

This clone was detected a few times. V usage is TRBV13 and J usage is TRBJ1-1, with D perhaps TRBD1 (6 bases). The V and J ends lost 6 bases and 7 bases respectively, with 18 bases between them. The CDR3 covers 14 residues. The germline V gene has CDR1 PRHDT and CDR2 FYEKMQ (reference sequence). DNA of the CDR3: TGTGCCAGCAGGTCCGAGGGGGAGGAGGGTGAAGCTTTCTTT. Amino acid sequence: CASRSEGEEGEAFF.

The gene calls are TRBV10-3 and TRBJ2-2; D remains unclear. CDR3 length: 14 residues. V was trimmed by 10 bases and J by 6 bases, leaving 18 bases between them. Germline CDR1 is ENHRY and CDR2 is SYGVKD. The DNA for the CDR3 is TGTGCCACCGCCGGCAGAGAAGACGCCGGGGAGCTGTTTTTT. It codes for CATAGREDAGELFF.

The chain recombines TRBV7-3 with TRBJ2-3; no clear D. The V end was cut by 2 bases, the J end by 4 bases, with 10 bases between. The CDR3 has 14 amino acids. Germline V gives CDR1 SGHTA, CDR2 FQGTGA. The CDR3 loop reads CASSLGVRPDTQYF. The DNA for the CDR3 is TGTGCCAGCAGCTTAGGGGTACGACCAGATACGCAGTATTTT.

V and J are TRBV9 and TRBJ1-1; D is undetermined. This CDR3 has 14 amino acids. CDR1 SGDLS and CDR2 YYNGEE come from the germline V gene. Trimming left V 4 bases short and J 0 bases short, with 10 bases between. Written as DNA, the CDR3 is TGTGCCAGCAGCCCCCGGGCTCTGAACACTGAAGCTTTCTTT. Encoded protein: CASSPRALNTEAFF.